These 14 T cell receptor beta chains were sequenced from one sample in a study of T cells in Graves' hyperthyroidism and ophthalmopathy. Researchers took RNA transcripts and amplified the TCR beta CDR3 regions from them. Using the HTBI primer set, a first-round RT-PCR was run on the TCR CDR3. Via MiXCR, TCRdb re-called the multiplex PCR reads, giving one row per CDR3 protein. The sample records about 360,000 distinct CDR3 sequences, roughly 14% being singletons. Sequencing was carried out using blood. The origin of the receptors is a man aged 25-40 years with Graves' hyperthyroidism that later progressed to Graves' ophthalmopathy.

Notes on this clonotype: A much larger clone lies a single base off, so this may be a read error. The CDR3 does not close with the conserved phenylalanine or tryptophan, likely indicating a read error. CDR3 nucleotides: TGCAGTGCTAGAGGGGACAGTTTTCTCACAGATACGCAGTATTCT. Its protein product is CSARGDSFLTDTQYS. This chain connects TRBV20-1 to TRBJ2-3, with TRBD1 identical over 7 bases. The germline V gene has CDR1 DFQATT and CDR2 SNEGSKA (reference sequence). Trimming took 1 base from V and 2 from J; bases not matched to a gene: 6. The CDR3 length is 15 residues.

At least ten counts were recorded for this clonotype. CDR3 in amino acids: CASTEGPRRQFF. The CDR3 DNA reads TGTGCCAGCACCGAAGGTCCGCGGCGGCAGTTCTTC. The rearrangement uses TRBV6-1 and TRBJ2-1; D not certain. The CDR3 runs 12 residues. V lost 7 bases to trimming and J lost 12 bases, with 16 bases between them. Germline-derived CDR1 and CDR2 are MNHNS and SASEGT.

The rearrangement links TRBV4-1 to TRBJ2-1; 10 bases fit TRBD2. Trimming removed 1 base from V and 6 bases from J; junction bases left unmatched: 9. Germline-derived CDR1 and CDR2 are MGHRA and YSYEKL. CDR3 size: 17 residues. CDR3 bases: TGCGCCAGCAGCCAAGCTAGCGGGAGAAGCCAGCGCAATGAGCAGTTCTTC. Translated, it gives CASSQASGRSQRNEQFF.

On this clonotype itself: The CDR3 carries no conserved terminal phenylalanine or tryptophan, so it likely arises from a read error. This rearrangement joins TRBV6-1 to TRBJ2-5, with D possibly being TRBD1 or TRBD2 (6 bases each). V lost 5 bases and J lost 2, with 21 bases in between. Germline values: CDR1 MNHNS, CDR2 SASEGT. This CDR3 is 17 amino acids long. The CDR3 reads CASSRSGTRGPQETQYY. DNA for the CDR3: TGTGCCAGCAGTCGCTCCGGGACTCGGGGGCCTCAAGAGACCCAGTACTAC.

The chain uses TRBV29-1 and TRBJ2-3, with TRBD2 matching over 12 bases. J was trimmed by 2 bases and V by 4 bases; bases with no gene match: 1. Germline CDR1 is SQVTM and CDR2 is ANQGSEA. The CDR3 is 14 amino acids. CDR3 loop: CSVGTSGNTDTQYF. CDR3 coding DNA: TGCAGCGTTGGGACTAGCGGGAACACAGATACGCAGTATTTT.

This clonotype has only a few counts. This sequence joins TRBV20-1 and TRBJ1-6, with D tentatively TRBD1 (5 bases). Trimming took off 5 bases at V and 4 bases at J, with 15 bases between the two ends. Germline V gene sequence: CDR1 DFQATT, CDR2 SNEGSKA (reference sequence). The length of the CDR3 is 15 residues. In nucleotides, the CDR3 is TGCAGTGCTCGGCCGGGACTCCCATATAATTCACCCCTCCACTTT. Translated, it gives CSARPGLPYNSPLHF.

This clonotype was recorded many times. The chain joins TRBV5-1 to TRBJ1-2; the D gene is possibly TRBD1 (6 bases). Germline loops: CDR1 SGHRS, CDR2 YFSETQ. Trimming took 4 bases from V and 8 from J, leaving 21 bases between them. The CDR3 extends over 15 amino acids. CDR3 sequence (DNA): TGCGCCAGCAGCCCCGGTTCGGACAGTTATAGGGGCTACACCTTC. Translation: CASSPGSDSYRGYTF.

Many counts were recorded for this clonotype. The CDR3 DNA sequence: TGCGCCAGCAGCTTATGGTCCTCTGAGGATGGCTACACCTTC. Its translation is CASSLWSSEDGYTF. The chain uses TRBV5-1 and TRBJ1-2; D gene uncertain. Germline V gene data show CDR1 as SGHRS and CDR2 as YFSETQ. Trimming cost V 2 bases and J 6 bases, with 14 bases left between them. CDR3 length: 14 amino acids. Full variable domain (outside the CDR3, taken from reference TRBV5-1 and TRBJ1-2): KAGVTQTPRYLIKTRGQQVTLSCSPISGHRSVSWYQQTPGQGLQFLFEYFSETQRNKGNFPGRFSGRQFSNSRSEMNVSTLELGDSALYLCASSLWSSEDGYTFGSGTRLTVV.

The table lists this clonotype with a few counts. A much larger clonotype is one base distant, so this may be a read error. The chain uses TRBV2 and TRBJ1-1; D is uncertain. CDR1 is SNHLY and CDR2 is FYNNEI in the germline V gene. CDR3 size: 13 residues. CDR3: CASRSTVNIEAFF. CDR3 nucleotide sequence: TGTGCCAGCAGAAGTACAGTGAACATTGAAGCTTTCTTT.

This clonotype was counted at least ten times. The chain combines TRBV12-3 or TRBV12-4 with TRBJ2-2; D is uncertain. There are 12 residues in the CDR3. With 6 bases removed from V and 6 bases from J, the gap between germline ends came to 8 bases. The CDR3 loop reads CASSAGPGELFF. CDR3 nucleotides: TGTGCCAGCAGCGCCGGTCCCGGGGAGCTGTTTTTT.

The sample holds a few counts of this clonotype. V is TRBV27 and J is TRBJ2-3; D unclear. CDR1 MNHEY and CDR2 SMNVEV come from the germline V gene (reference sequence). The V end lost 0 bases, the J end lost 0 bases, and 7 bases lay between the germline ends. The CDR3 runs 15 residues. This CDR3 is CASSLSIISTDTQYF. CDR3 DNA: TGTGCCAGCAGTTTATCTATCATTAGCACAGATACGCAGTATTTT.

The chain uses TRBV20-1 and TRBJ2-7, with 10 bases aligning to TRBD1. This CDR3 comprises 15 residues. The V gene end was trimmed by 4 bases and the J gene end by 4 bases; junction bases not matched to a gene: 10. Germline values: CDR1 DFQATT, CDR2 SNEGSKA (reference sequence). CDR3 amino acids: CSANPRQGALYEQYF. The CDR3 region has the DNA TGCAGTGCTAACCCTAGACAGGGGGCTTTATACGAGCAGTACTTC.

This clonotype was seen many times. The V gene is TRBV28, the J gene TRBJ1-3; D gene ambiguous. Trimming removed 5 bases at V and 2 bases at J, with 10 bases between. From germline, CDR1 is MDHEN and CDR2 SYDVKM. The CDR3 covers 14 residues. CDR3 DNA: TGTGCCAGCAGTCCTCAGGAGACTGGAAACACCATATATTTT. Its protein product is CASSPQETGNTIYF.

This clonotype was detected once. This chain joins TRBV5-1 and TRBJ2-2; D gene ambiguous. Trimming removed 2 bases from V and 4 bases from J, with 9 bases in between. The CDR3 covers 14 residues. Germline-derived CDR1 and CDR2 are SGHRS and YFSETQ. The CDR3 nucleotides read TGCGCCAGCAGCTTAGACACAATCACCGGGGAGCTGTTTTTT. Encoded protein: CASSLDTITGELFF.